These 28 T cell receptor beta chains originate from one sample sequenced in a study of cytomegalovirus exposure and HLA in healthy donors. The PCR ran on 60 Vbeta and 13 Jbeta primers. Assay: immunoSEQ multiplex PCR; the TCRdb copy retains only in-frame clones and omits some. The sample lists under 200,000 clones, roughly four fifths occurring once. The sequenced sample consisted of PBMCs. These receptors came from a woman between 45 and 65 years old in good health and CMV-seronegative.

This chain connects TRBV15 to TRBJ2-1; D is undetermined. The V end lost 1 base, the J end lost 13 bases, and 11 bases lay between the germline ends. The CDR3 has 12 amino acids. The germline CDR1 and CDR2 sequences are LNHNV and YYDKDF (reference sequence). CDR3 nucleotides: TGTGCCACCAGCAGAGGAAGACGACTCCAGTTCTTC. Translated: CATSRGRRLQFF.

V is TRBV19 and J is TRBJ2-7, with TRBD2 matching 9 bases. CDR3 size: 14 residues. V dropped 6 bases and J dropped 2; count of bases not matched to a gene: 5. CDR1 LNHDA and CDR2 SQIVND come from the germline V gene (reference sequence). This chain's CDR3 is CASSPTSGTYEQYF. As DNA, the CDR3 is TGTGCCAGTAGCCCGACTAGCGGAACCTACGAGCAGTACTTC.

This clone was recorded only once. V gene TRBV19 combines with J gene TRBJ2-4; 10 nucleotides agree with TRBD1. Germline CDR1 reads LNHDA; CDR2 reads SQIVND (reference sequence). Losses at the gene ends were 4 bases for V and 0 bases for J; bases not matched to a gene: 12. The CDR3 is 19 residues long. Written as DNA, the CDR3 is TGTGCCAGTAGTACACCGACAGGGGGCCGACCTTTAGCCAAAAACATTCAGTACTTC. This encodes CASSTPTGGRPLAKNIQYF. The whole variable domain, filled in from reference TRBV19 and TRBJ2-4, reads DGGITQSPKYLFRKEGQNVTLSCEQNLNHDAMYWYRQDPGQGLRLIYYSQIVNDFQKGDIAEGYSVSREKKESFPLTVTSAQKNPTAFYLCASSTPTGGRPLAKNIQYFGAGTRLSVL.

This chain uses TRBV9 with TRBJ2-7, with a possible D match to TRBD2 (5 bases). Germline V CDR1 and CDR2: SGDLS, YYNGEE. The CDR3 extends over 14 amino acids. The V and J ends lost 3 bases and 2 bases respectively, with 12 bases between them. CDR3 DNA: TGTGCCAGCAGCGCGAATACTAGGGCCTACGAGCAGTACTTC. As protein: CASSANTRAYEQYF. The variable domain in full, completed from reference TRBV9 and TRBJ2-7, reads DSGVTQTPKHLITATGQRVTLRCSPRSGDLSVYWYQQSLDQGLQFLIQYYNGEERAKGNILERFSAQQFPDLHSELNLSSLELGDSALYFCASSANTRAYEQYFGPGTRLTVT.

The chain has TRBV10-2 and TRBJ2-5; 13 nucleotides agree with TRBD2. CDR3 length equals 16 residues. Per germline, CDR1 WSHSY and CDR2 SAAADI. V lost 10 bases, J lost 2 bases, and 10 bases stayed unmatched. CDR3 DNA: TGCGCCACCCAATTCGGGACTAGCGGGATTCAAGAGACCCAGTACTTC. This translates into CATQFGTSGIQETQYF.

The chain links TRBV13 to TRBJ2-3, with a possible D match to TRBD1 (5 bases). This CDR3 contains 16 residues. With 5 bases removed from V and 2 bases from J, the gap between germline ends came to 17 bases. Germline CDR1 is PRHDT and CDR2 is FYEKMQ (reference sequence). In DNA form, the CDR3 reads TGTGCCAGCAGCCTGGTCAGGGTTCTGTCCACAGATACGCAGTATTTT. It specifies CASSLVRVLSTDTQYF. The entire variable domain, with the rest obtained from reference TRBV13 and TRBJ2-3, is as follows: AAGVIQSPRHLIKEKRETATLKCYPIPRHDTVYWYQQGPGQDPQFLISFYEKMQSDKGSIPDRFSAQQFSDYHSELNMSSLELGDSALYFCASSLVRVLSTDTQYFGPGTRLTVL.

This chain joins TRBV13 and TRBJ2-7; D might be TRBD1 (6 bases). This CDR3 spans 14 amino acids. Germline V gene data show CDR1 as PRHDT and CDR2 as FYEKMQ (reference sequence). V lost 5 bases and J lost 2, with 13 bases in between. In DNA form, the CDR3 reads TGTGCCAGCAGCCACTTACAGGGTACCTACGAGCAGTACTTC. Translating gives CASSHLQGTYEQYF. The whole variable domain, filled in from reference TRBV13 and TRBJ2-7, reads AAGVIQSPRHLIKEKRETATLKCYPIPRHDTVYWYQQGPGQDPQFLISFYEKMQSDKGSIPDRFSAQQFSDYHSELNMSSLELGDSALYFCASSHLQGTYEQYFGPGTRLTVT.

Regarding this clone: One junction end does not reproduce the germline sequence, and a read error may be involved. This sample also contains other DNA sequences that code for the same CDR3. The rearrangement joins TRBV6-5 to TRBJ2-7, with 9 nucleotides matching TRBD1. Germline assignment: CDR1 MNHEY and CDR2 SVGAGI. This CDR3 has 15 residues. In DNA, the CDR3 is TGTGCTAGCAGTTACTTCACAGGGGGCGGGTACGAGCAGTACTTC. It specifies CASSYFTGGGYEQYF.

This chain joins TRBV7-2 and TRBJ2-1; TRBD1 might be the D (5 bases). This CDR3 is 15 amino acids long. With 5 bases removed from V and 3 bases from J, the gap between germline ends came to 14 bases. Per the germline V gene, CDR1 is SGHTA and CDR2 is FQGNSA. The CDR3 here is CASSPRAGNYNEQFF. Here the CDR3 DNA reads TGTGCCAGCAGCCCCAGAGCAGGGAACTACAATGAGCAGTTCTTC.

The rearrangement uses TRBV7-2 and TRBJ2-5, with TRBD2 as a possible D gene (6 bases). TRBJ2-7 explains the end of the DNA better; the J call may be wrong. From germline, CDR1 is SGHTA and CDR2 FQGNSA. The CDR3 covers 13 residues. Written as DNA, the CDR3 is TGTGCCAGCAGCTTAGGGACTATTTACGAGCAGTACTTC. Its translation: CASSLGTIYEQYF.

The V call is TRBV11-1, the J call TRBJ2-1, with TRBD1 matching 9 bases. V lost 1 base and J lost 8; bases outside the gene matches: 9. The CDR3 totals 16 residues. Looked up from germline, CDR1 is SGHAT and CDR2 is FQDESV (reference sequence). The CDR3 loop is CASSLVPGQGRDEQFF. The CDR3 coding sequence is TGTGCCAGCAGCTTAGTCCCGGGACAGGGTCGAGATGAGCAGTTCTTC.

V gene TRBV9 combines with J gene TRBJ2-7, with a possible D match to TRBD2 (7 bases). The ends were cut back, 0 bases at V and 7 bases at J, with 14 bases in the middle. The CDR3 has 14 residues. Germline V gene data show CDR1 as SGDLS and CDR2 as YYNGEE. CDR3 loop: CASSVAGGLLEQYF. The CDR3 DNA is TGTGCCAGCAGCGTAGCGGGGGGCCTATTGGAGCAGTACTTC.

This clone turned up a few times. The J gene is TRBJ2-7, the V gene TRBV2, with 7 bases aligning to TRBD1. Germline-derived CDR1 and CDR2 are SNHLY and FYNNEI. The V gene end was trimmed by 3 bases and the J gene end by 0 bases; junction bases not matched to a gene: 2. CDR3 length: 14 amino acids. The CDR3 DNA is TGTGCCAGCAGTGACGGACAGGCCTCCTACGAGCAGTACTTC. Translating gives CASSDGQASYEQYF.

With regard to this clone: Germline is not matched at one junction end, which may reflect a read error. The chain recombines TRBV4-1 with TRBJ2-4; the match to TRBD2 covers 10 bases. The germline V gene has CDR1 MGHRA and CDR2 YSYEKL. The CDR3 extends over 20 amino acids. As DNA, the CDR3 is TGCGCCAGCAGCCCTCCCTGGACTAGCGGCACCCTGGGGGCCAAAAACAGTCAGTACTTC. Encoded protein: CASSPPWTSGTLGAKNSQYF.

This rearrangement joins TRBV7-9 to TRBJ2-1, with 8 bases aligning to TRBD1. This CDR3 is built from 19 residues. The germline CDR1 and CDR2 sequences are SEHNR and FQNEAQ (reference sequence). The trim removed 5 bases at V and 5 bases at J, leaving 20 bases unmatched. Written as DNA, the CDR3 is TGTGCCAGCAGCCTCTTGGGACCCCGGACAGGGAAGGAGGACAATGAGCAGTTCTTC. This sequence encodes CASSLLGPRTGKEDNEQFF.

The gene calls are TRBV10-1 and TRBJ2-7, with 7 bases lining up with TRBD1. Germline V lookup: CDR1 WNHNN, CDR2 SYGVQD (reference sequence). V trimming: 6 bases; J trimming: 2 bases; junction bases outside the gene matches: 7. The CDR3 extends over 14 amino acids. CDR3 coding DNA: TGCGCCAGCAGCCCTACAGGGGTTGCCTACGAGCAGTACTTC. Encoded protein: CASSPTGVAYEQYF.

Details on this clone: One end of the junction fails to match germline, which may point to a read error. Other DNA sequences in the sample encode the same CDR3. The chain links TRBV14 to TRBJ2-3, with 7 bases identical to TRBD2. The CDR3 is 16 residues long. Looked up from germline, CDR1 is SGHDN and CDR2 is FVKESK. The CDR3 DNA sequence: TGTGCCAGCAGCCCTTCCCGACTAGCTCGCACCGATACGCAGTATTTT. Protein: CASSPSRLARTDTQYF.

This clone is a singleton in its sample. The rearrangement uses TRBV5-1 and TRBJ1-5, with TRBD1 as a possible D gene (6 bases). V was pared by 0 bases and J by 4 bases, with 11 bases between. The CDR3 has 15 residues. Looked up from germline, CDR1 is SGHRS and CDR2 is YFSETQ. CDR3 residues: CASSLAGTPNQPQHF. As DNA, the CDR3 is TGCGCCAGCAGCTTGGCCGGGACACCGAATCAGCCCCAGCATTTT.

V gene TRBV7-9 combines with J gene TRBJ2-5; 8 bases fit TRBD1. J lost 4 bases, V lost 2 bases, and 9 bases had no gene match. The CDR3 covers 16 residues. Germline V gene lookup returns CDR1 SEHNR and CDR2 FQNEAQ (reference sequence). The DNA of the CDR3 is TGTGCCAGCAGCTTATGGACTTCAGGGGGCTCAGAGACCCAGTACTTC. Its translation is CASSLWTSGGSETQYF.

This clone has only a few counts. This rearrangement joins TRBV5-6 to TRBJ2-3; 7 bases match TRBD2. Germline loops: CDR1 SGHDT, CDR2 YYEEEE. V lost 1 base to trimming and J lost 1 base; unmatched junction nucleotides: 0. This CDR3 is 14 amino acids long. CDR3 bases: TGTGCCAGCAGCTTGCGGGGGGGCACAGATACGCAGTATTTT. Translated: CASSLRGGTDTQYF. The full variable domain, its missing parts supplied by reference TRBV5-6 and TRBJ2-3, is DAGVTQSPTHLIKTRGQQVTLRCSPKSGHDTVSWYQQALGQGPQFIFQYYEEEERQRGNFPDRFSGHQFPNYSSELNVNALLLGDSALYLCASSLRGGTDTQYFGPGTRLTVL.

Written as DNA, the CDR3 is TGCGCCAGCAGCACGGGACTAGCGGACTTCTACAATGAGCAGTTCTTC. Its protein is CASSTGLADFYNEQFF. The rearrangement links TRBV5-1 to TRBJ2-1, with 11 bases identical to TRBD2. This CDR3 is 16 amino acids long. Germline loops: CDR1 SGHRS, CDR2 YFSETQ. V lost 4 bases and J lost 3; bases outside the gene matches: 6.

This chain joins TRBV5-6 and TRBJ1-2; D ambiguous. This CDR3 is 13 amino acids long. Trimming shortened V by 5 bases and J by 8 bases, and 16 bases separated the two germline ends. Germline CDR1 reads SGHDT; CDR2 reads YYEEEE. CDR3 DNA sequence: TGTGCCAGCAGATCAACCGGACCGGGGGGCTACACCTTC. Translating gives CASRSTGPGGYTF.

The gene calls are TRBV27 and TRBJ2-3, with 7 bases fitting TRBD1. The CDR3 is 17 amino acids. With 4 bases clipped from V and 0 bases from J, the junction kept 10 bases outside the gene matches. Germline CDR1 is MNHEY and CDR2 is SMNVEV (reference sequence). CDR3 DNA sequence: TGTGCCAGCAGTTCCGAGTTCCGGGACAGCAGCACAGATACGCAGTATTTT. This gives the protein CASSSEFRDSSTDTQYF.

This chain uses TRBV6-5 with TRBJ2-5; D possibly corresponds to TRBD1 (6 bases). Germline values: CDR1 MNHEY, CDR2 SVGAGI. Trimming removed 5 bases from V and 4 bases from J, with 8 bases in between. The CDR3 has 12 amino acids. The CDR3: CASSLRGETQYF. CDR3 coding DNA: TGTGCCAGCAGTCTCAGGGGAGAGACCCAGTACTTC.

Turning to this clone: This CDR3 is also generated by other DNA sequences in the sample. The chain uses TRBV5-1 and TRBJ2-5, with 7 bases that match TRBD1. The V segment lost 0 bases and the J segment 2 bases; nucleotides outside the gene matches: 4. The CDR3 totals 15 residues. CDR1 SGHRS and CDR2 YFSETQ come from the germline V gene. The CDR3 DNA sequence: TGCGCCAGCAGCTTGGGGACAGGCAATCAAGAGACCCAGTACTTC. Its translation: CASSLGTGNQETQYF.

This clone was observed a handful of times. In DNA, the CDR3 is TGTGCCAGCAGTGCCACGGGGGGCACGTACAATGAGCAGTTCTTC. It encodes CASSATGGTYNEQFF. The chain links TRBV2 to TRBJ2-1, with TRBD2 as a possible D gene (7 bases). The V gene lost 4 bases and the J gene lost 4 bases, with 14 bases spanning the gap. Germline V gene data show CDR1 as SNHLY and CDR2 as FYNNEI. This CDR3 is 15 amino acids long.

This chain uses TRBV18 with TRBJ2-1, with a weak D call TRBD1 (5 bases). This CDR3 is built from 15 residues. Trimming took 3 bases from V and 5 from J, leaving 14 bases between them. In germline, CDR1 is KGHSH, CDR2 LQKENI. The CDR3 loop is CASSPSDTYDNEQFF. CDR3 coding DNA: TGTGCCAGCTCACCCTCGGACACTTACGACAATGAGCAGTTCTTC.

The chain carries TRBV5-4 and TRBJ1-3, with 7 bases identical to TRBD1. Germline V gene data show CDR1 as SGHNT and CDR2 as YYREEE (reference sequence). The trim removed 3 bases at V and 0 bases at J, leaving 6 bases unmatched. The CDR3 is 16 residues long. This CDR3 reads CASSWGDSDSGNTIYF. The CDR3 bases are TGTGCCAGCAGCTGGGGGGACAGCGACTCTGGAAACACCATATATTTT.